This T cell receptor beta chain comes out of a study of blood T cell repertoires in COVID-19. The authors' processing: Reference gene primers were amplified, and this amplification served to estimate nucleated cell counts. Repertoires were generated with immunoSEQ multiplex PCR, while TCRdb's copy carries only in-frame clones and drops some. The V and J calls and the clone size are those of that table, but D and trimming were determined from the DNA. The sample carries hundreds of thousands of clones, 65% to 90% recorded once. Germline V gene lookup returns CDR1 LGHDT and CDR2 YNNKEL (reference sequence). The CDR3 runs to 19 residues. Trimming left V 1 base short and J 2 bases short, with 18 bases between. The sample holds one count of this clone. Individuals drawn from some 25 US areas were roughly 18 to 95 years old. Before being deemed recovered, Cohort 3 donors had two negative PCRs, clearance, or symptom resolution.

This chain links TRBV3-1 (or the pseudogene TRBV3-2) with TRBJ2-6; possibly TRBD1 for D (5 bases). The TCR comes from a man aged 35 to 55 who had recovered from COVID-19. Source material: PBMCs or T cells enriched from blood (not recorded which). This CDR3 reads CASSQVGQGIPAGANVLTF. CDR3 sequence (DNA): TGTGCCAGCAGCCAAGTCGGGCAGGGTATCCCTGCTGGGGCCAACGTCCTGACTTTC.